This note documents a single T cell receptor (beta chain) sequence. The data derive from a study of T-cell reconstitution after alpha-beta-depleted transplantation in children. Germline V gives CDR1 DFQATT, CDR2 SNEGSKA (reference sequence). The V end was cut by 6 bases, the J end by 4 bases, with 24 bases between. This CDR3 region has 17 residues. Unique molecular identifiers were used in preparing the TCRbeta library. TCRdb reanalysed the PCR reads using MiXCR and keeps one entry per CDR3 protein. The table records around 480,000 distinct CDR3 sequences, 30% to 35% of them present only once. The sequence was obtained from a human donor who donated a stem cell graft to a child with aplastic anemia. Source: PBMCs from the stem cell graft donor, taken from the stem cell graft. V gene TRBV20-1 combines with J gene TRBJ2-2; maybe TRBD2 (5 bases). CDR3 in DNA: TGCAGTGCCACCGCGACTACCTCCCCGCGGCTCACCGGGGAGCTGTTTTTT. The encoded protein is CSATATTSPRLTGELFF.